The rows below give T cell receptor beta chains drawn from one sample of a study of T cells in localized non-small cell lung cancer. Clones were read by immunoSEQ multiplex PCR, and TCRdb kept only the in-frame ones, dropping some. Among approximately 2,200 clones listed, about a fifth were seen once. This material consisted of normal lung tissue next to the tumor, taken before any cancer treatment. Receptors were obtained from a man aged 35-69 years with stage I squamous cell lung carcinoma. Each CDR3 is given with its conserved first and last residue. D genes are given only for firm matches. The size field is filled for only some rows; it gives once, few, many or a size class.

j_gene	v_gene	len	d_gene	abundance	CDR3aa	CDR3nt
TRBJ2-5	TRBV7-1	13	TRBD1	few	CASSKGQAETQYF	TGTGCCAGCAGCAAGGGACAGGCAGAGACCCAGTACTTC
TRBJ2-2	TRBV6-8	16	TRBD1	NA	CASSDSRDRGTGELFF	TGTGCCAGCAGTGACTCCCGGGACAGGGGCACCGGGGAGCTGTTTTTT
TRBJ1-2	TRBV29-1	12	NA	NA	CSVDPRGDGYTF	TGCAGCGTTGATCCCAGGGGCGATGGCTACACCTTC
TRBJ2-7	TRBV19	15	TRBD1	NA	CASSKLGQGGYEQYF	TGTGCCAGTAGTAAACTCGGACAGGGAGGCTACGAGCAGTACTTC
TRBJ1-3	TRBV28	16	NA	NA	CASLEEQSLSGNTIYF	TGTGCCAGCCTGGAGGAGCAGAGCCTCTCTGGAAACACCATATATTTT
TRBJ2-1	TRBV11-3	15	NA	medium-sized	CASSPPGSGANEQFF	TGTGCCAGCAGCCCCCCTGGCTCGGGAGCTAATGAGCAGTTCTTC
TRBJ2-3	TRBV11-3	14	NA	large	CASSLGPGENTQYF	TGTGCCAGCAGCTTGGGGCCAGGGGAAAATACGCAGTATTTT
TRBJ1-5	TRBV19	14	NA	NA	CASSSQGFSSTQHF	TGTGCCAGTAGTTCACAGGGCTTCAGCTCGACCCAGCATTTT
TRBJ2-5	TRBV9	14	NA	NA	CASSVGSGQETQYF	TGTGCCAGCAGCGTAGGGTCGGGACAAGAGACCCAGTACTTC
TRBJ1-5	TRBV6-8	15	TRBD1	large	CASRLRQGARQPQHF	TGTGCCAGCAGACTCCGGCAGGGGGCCAGACAGCCCCAGCATTTT
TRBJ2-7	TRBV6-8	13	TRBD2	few	CASSRGGVGEQYF	TGTGCCAGCAGTCGTGGGGGGGTCGGCGAGCAGTACTTC
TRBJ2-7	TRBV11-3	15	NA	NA	CASSLVSGPTSEQYF	TGTGCCAGCAGCTTAGTTTCGGGACCAACATCCGAGCAGTACTTC
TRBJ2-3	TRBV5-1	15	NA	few	CASSLQLSSTDTQYF	TGCGCCAGCAGCTTGCAACTATCTAGCACAGATACGCAGTATTTT
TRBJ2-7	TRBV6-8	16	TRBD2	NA	CASSSLGLAASYEQYF	TGTGCCAGCAGTTCACTGGGACTAGCGGCCAGCTACGAGCAGTACTTC
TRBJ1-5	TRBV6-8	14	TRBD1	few	CASSRDSPGQPQHF	TGTGCCAGCAGTCGGGACAGCCCAGGTCAGCCCCAGCATTTT
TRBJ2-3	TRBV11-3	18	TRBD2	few	CASSPARGGALSGDTQYF	TGTGCCAGCAGTCCCGCCCGGGGGGGGGCTCTCTCCGGAGATACGCAGTATTTT
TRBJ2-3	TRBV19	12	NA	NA	CATRLSGDTQYF	TGTGCCACCAGATTATCGGGAGATACGCAGTATTTT
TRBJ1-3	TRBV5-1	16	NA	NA	CASSPDRRHSGNTIYF	TGCGCCAGCAGCCCCGACAGGCGTCACTCTGGAAACACCATATATTTT
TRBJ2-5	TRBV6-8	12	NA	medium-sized	CASSSYQETQYF	TGTGCCAGCAGCTCGTACCAAGAGACCCAGTACTTC
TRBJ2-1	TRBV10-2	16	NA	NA	CASSGGRSTQGNEQFF	TGCGCCAGCAGTGGGGGGAGAAGCACCCAAGGCAATGAGCAGTTCTTC
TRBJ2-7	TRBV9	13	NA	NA	CASVGALGYEQYF	TGTGCCAGCGTTGGGGCGCTAGGCTACGAGCAGTACTTC
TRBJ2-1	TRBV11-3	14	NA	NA	CASSQGPTGYEQFF	TGTGCTAGCAGCCAGGGACCGACGGGGTATGAGCAGTTCTTC
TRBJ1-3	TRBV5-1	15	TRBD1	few	CASSPFQGAGNTIYF	TGCGCCAGCAGCCCCTTTCAGGGGGCTGGAAACACCATATATTTT
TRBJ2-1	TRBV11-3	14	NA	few	CASSFEGTIGEQFF	TGTGCCAGCAGCTTTGAGGGAACCATCGGTGAGCAGTTCTTC
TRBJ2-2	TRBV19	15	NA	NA	CASSKFRANTGELFF	TGTGCCAGTAGTAAGTTTAGGGCGAACACCGGGGAGCTGTTTTTT
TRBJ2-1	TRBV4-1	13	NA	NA	CASSQDLRDEQFF	TGCGCCAGCAGCCAAGATCTAAGGGATGAGCAGTTCTTC
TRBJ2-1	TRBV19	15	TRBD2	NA	CASSSRTSGLNEQFF	TGTGCCAGTAGTTCCCGGACTAGCGGGCTAAATGAGCAGTTCTTC
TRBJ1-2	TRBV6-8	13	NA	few	CATSTGIRDGYTF	TGTGCCACTTCGACAGGTATTAGAGATGGCTACACCTTC
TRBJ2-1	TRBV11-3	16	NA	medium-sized	CASSPPKQAGYNEQFF	TGTGCCAGCAGCCCCCCGAAGCAGGCGGGATACAATGAGCAGTTCTTC
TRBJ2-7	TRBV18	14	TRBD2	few	CASSRTSGTYEQYF	TGTGCCAGCTCACGGACTAGCGGAACCTACGAGCAGTACTTC
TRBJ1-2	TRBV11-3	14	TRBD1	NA	CASSLVTTGDGYTF	TGTGCCAGCAGCTTAGTGACGACAGGGGATGGCTACACCTTC
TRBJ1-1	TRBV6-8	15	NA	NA	CASSVFSLGSTEAFF	TGTGCCAGCAGTGTTTTCAGCCTAGGGAGCACTGAAGCTTTCTTT
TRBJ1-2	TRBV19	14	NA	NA	CASTRDTALLGYTF	TGTGCCAGTACCCGGGACACCGCCCTTCTCGGCTACACCTTC
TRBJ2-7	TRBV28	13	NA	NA	CASSRRPAPGQYF	TGTGCCAGCAGTCGACGGCCGGCGCCCGGACAGTACTTC
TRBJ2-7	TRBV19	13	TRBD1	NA	CASSSTGLSEQYF	TGTGCCAGTAGTTCGACAGGGCTGAGCGAGCAGTACTTC
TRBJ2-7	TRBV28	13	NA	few	CASRATGSYEQYF	TGTGCCAGCAGGGCTACGGGTTCCTACGAGCAGTACTTC
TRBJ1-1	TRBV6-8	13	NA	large	CASSYWGGTEAFF	TGTGCCAGCAGTTACTGGGGAGGGACTGAAGCTTTCTTT
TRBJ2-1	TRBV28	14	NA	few	CASRLVGARNEQFF	TGTGCCAGCCGACTAGTTGGGGCCCGAAATGAGCAGTTCTTC
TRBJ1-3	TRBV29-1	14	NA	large	CSVEVGQTGNTIYF	TGCAGCGTTGAAGTTGGACAAACTGGAAACACCATATATTTT
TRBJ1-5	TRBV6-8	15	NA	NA	CASRIDGGGNQPQHF	TGTGCCAGCAGAATTGACGGGGGAGGCAATCAGCCCCAGCATTTT
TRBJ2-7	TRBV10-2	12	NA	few	CASSDGGYEQYF	TGCGCCAGCAGTGATGGTGGCTACGAGCAGTACTTC
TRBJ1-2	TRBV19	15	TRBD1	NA	CASSIRTGWILGYTF	TGTGCCAGTAGTATAAGGACAGGGTGGATTCTAGGCTACACCTTC